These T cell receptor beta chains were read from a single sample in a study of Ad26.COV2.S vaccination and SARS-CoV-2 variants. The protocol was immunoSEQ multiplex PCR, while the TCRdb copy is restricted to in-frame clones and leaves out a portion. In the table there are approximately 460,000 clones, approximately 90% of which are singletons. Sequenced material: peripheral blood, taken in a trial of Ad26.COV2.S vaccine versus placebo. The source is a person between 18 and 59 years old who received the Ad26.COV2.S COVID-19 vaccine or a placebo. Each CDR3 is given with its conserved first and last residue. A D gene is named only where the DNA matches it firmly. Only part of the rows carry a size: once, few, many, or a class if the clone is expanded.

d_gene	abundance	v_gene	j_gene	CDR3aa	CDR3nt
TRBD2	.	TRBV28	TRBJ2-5	CASSHPGRGETQYF	TGTGCCAGCAGCCACCCGGGGAGGGGAGAGACCCAGTACTTC
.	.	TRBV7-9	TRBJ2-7	CASSLLLAAEQYF	TGTGCCAGCAGCTTATTGTTAGCAGCCGAGCAGTACTTC
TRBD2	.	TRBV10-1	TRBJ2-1	CASSDPGLARSNEQFF	TGCGCCAGCAGTGACCCGGGACTAGCGCGTAGCAATGAGCAGTTCTTC
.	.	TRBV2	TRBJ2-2	CASSIQTPRNTGELFF	TGTGCCAGCAGCATTCAAACCCCCCGGAACACCGGGGAGCTGTTTTTT
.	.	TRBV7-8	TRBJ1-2	CASSPEGSGYGYTF	TGTGCCAGCAGCCCTGAGGGATCCGGCTATGGCTACACCTTC
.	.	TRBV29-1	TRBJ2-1	CSGRGDGGLYNEQFF	TGCAGTGGACGGGGCGACGGGGGCCTCTACAATGAGCAGTTCTTC
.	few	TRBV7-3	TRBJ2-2	CASLDSSTGELFF	TGTGCCAGCCTGGACAGTTCCACCGGGGAGCTGTTTTTT
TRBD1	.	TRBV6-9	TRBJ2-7	CASRPGQYPYEQYF	TGTGCCAGCAGACCGGGACAGTATCCCTACGAGCAGTACTTC
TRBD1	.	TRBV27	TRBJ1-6	CASGITTGWNSPLHF	TGTGCCAGCGGAATAACGACAGGGTGGAATTCACCCCTCCACTTT
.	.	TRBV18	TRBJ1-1	CASSLLRARVNTEAFF	TGTGCCAGCTCACTTCTTCGAGCAAGGGTGAACACTGAAGCTTTCTTT
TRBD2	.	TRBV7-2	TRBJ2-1	CASSRTSGVWNEQFF	TGTGCCAGCTCCAGGACTAGCGGGGTCTGGAATGAGCAGTTCTTC
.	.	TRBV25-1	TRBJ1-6	CASSGVEPYNSPLHF	TGTGCCAGCAGTGGGGTAGAGCCCTATAATTCACCCCTCCACTTT
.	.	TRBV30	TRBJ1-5	CAWSPSNQPQHF	TGTGCCTGGAGCCCTAGCAATCAGCCCCAGCATTTT
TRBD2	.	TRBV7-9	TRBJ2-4	CASSSPPAGAKNIQYF	TGTGCCAGCAGCTCCCCCCCGGCGGGAGCGAAAAACATTCAGTACTTC
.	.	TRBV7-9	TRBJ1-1	CASSPYRPSNTEAFF	TGTGCCAGCAGCCCTTACAGGCCGTCGAACACTGAAGCTTTCTTT
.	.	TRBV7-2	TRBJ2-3	CASSLNDPGTQYF	TGTGCCAGCAGCTTAAACGATCCGGGTACGCAGTATTTT
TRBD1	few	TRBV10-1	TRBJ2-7	CASSDSFDRGQGEQYF	TGCGCCAGCAGTGATAGTTTCGACAGGGGGCAGGGTGAGCAGTACTTC
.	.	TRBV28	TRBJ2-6	CASSLWGSGANVLTF	TGTGCCAGCAGTTTATGGGGGTCTGGGGCCAACGTCCTGACTTTC
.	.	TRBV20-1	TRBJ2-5	CRTGPAETQYF	TGCAGGACCGGGCCCGCCGAGACCCAGTACTTC
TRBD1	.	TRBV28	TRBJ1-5	CASESGGSNQPQHF	TGTGCCAGTGAATCAGGGGGGAGCAATCAGCCCCAGCATTTT
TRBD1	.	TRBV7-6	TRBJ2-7	CASSGGQPSLEQYF	TGTGCCAGCAGCGGGGGACAGCCCTCTTTGGAGCAGTACTTC
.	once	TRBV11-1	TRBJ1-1	CASSLESVGWTEAFF	TGTGCCAGCAGCTTAGAAAGCGTTGGTTGGACTGAAGCTTTCTTT
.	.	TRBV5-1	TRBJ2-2	CASSLPADGTGELFF	TGCGCCAGCAGCTTGCCAGCGGACGGTACCGGGGAGCTGTTTTTT